This T cell receptor (beta chain) was recorded in a study of T-cell memory formation after mild COVID-19. The CDR3 is made up of 13 amino acids. The germline V gene has CDR1 DFQATT and CDR2 SNEGSKA (reference sequence). With V trimmed by 5 bases and J by 5 bases, 4 bases remained unmatched. TCRdb reprocessed the 5' RACE reads with MiXCR, giving one entry per CDR3 protein. The data show around 200,000 distinct CDR3 sequences, with about 10% seen just once and approximately 3% held by the top ten. Study results and caveats: Some SARS-CoV-2-responding clones were already detected in memory before infection. Clones that contracted from day 15 to 85 were balanced CD4/CD8, while later expanders leaned CD4+. Mostly located in CM and EM were contracting CD4+ clones, with contracting CD8+ clones located in EMRA.

Note on this clonotype: Its antigen is as yet unknown.

This chain joins TRBV20-1 and TRBJ1-5; 9 positions match TRBD1. This TCR derives from a man between 18 and 35 years old who had mild COVID-19 (a few samples of this study predate the infection). Cell type and time point are not known. Specimen: PBMCs or a T cell subset sorted from them (not recorded which). The CDR3 region has the DNA TGCAGTGCTTCGGACAGGGGCGATCAGCCCCAGCATTTT. It is translated as CSASDRGDQPQHF.